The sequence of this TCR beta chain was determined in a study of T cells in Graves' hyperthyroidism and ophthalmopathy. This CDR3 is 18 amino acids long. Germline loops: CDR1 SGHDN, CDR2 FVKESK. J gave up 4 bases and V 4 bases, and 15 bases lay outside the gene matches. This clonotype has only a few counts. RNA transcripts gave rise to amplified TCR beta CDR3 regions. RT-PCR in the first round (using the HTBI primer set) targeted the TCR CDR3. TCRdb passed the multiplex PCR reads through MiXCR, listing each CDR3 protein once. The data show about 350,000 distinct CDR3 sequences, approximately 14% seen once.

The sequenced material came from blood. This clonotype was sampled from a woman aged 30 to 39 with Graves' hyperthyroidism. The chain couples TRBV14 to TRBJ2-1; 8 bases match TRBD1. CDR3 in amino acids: CASSRSPGGTSVYNEQFF. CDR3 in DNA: TGTGCCAGCAGCCGGAGCCCAGGGGGCACGAGTGTTTACAATGAGCAGTTCTTC.